A selection of T cell receptor beta chains follows, all from one sample in a study of PD-L1 blockade in urothelial cancer. Clones were sequenced by immunoSEQ multiplex PCR, and TCRdb holds only the in-frame ones, with some missing. In the table there are 38,000 or so clones, roughly 85% of which are singletons. Sequences were derived from PBMCs, sampled around atezolizumab (anti-PD-L1) treatment. These receptors all stem from a man between 65 and 85 years old with urothelial cancer. Both conserved end residues are part of each CDR3. The D gene is left open where the match is weak. Not every row has a clone size; where given, it reads once, few, many or a size class.

j_call: TRBJ2-5; v_call: TRBV20-1; d_call: NA; clone_size: NA; cdr3_aa: CSAQGKETQYF; cdr3_nt: TGCAGTGCTCAGGGGAAAGAGACCCAGTACTTC
j_call: TRBJ2-5; v_call: TRBV5-1; d_call: NA; clone_size: NA; cdr3_aa: CASSLEAGRGETQYF; cdr3_nt: TGCGCCAGCAGCTTGGAGGCAGGTAGGGGAGAGACCCAGTACTTC
j_call: TRBJ2-7; v_call: TRBV9; d_call: NA; clone_size: NA; cdr3_aa: CASSEKQGDNEQYF; cdr3_nt: TGTGCCAGCAGCGAAAAACAGGGAGACAACGAGCAGTACTTC
j_call: TRBJ2-1; v_call: TRBV7-2; d_call: TRBD2; clone_size: NA; cdr3_aa: CASSLGLAAYNEQFF; cdr3_nt: TGTGCCAGCAGCTTAGGACTAGCGGCTTACAATGAGCAGTTCTTC
j_call: TRBJ1-1; v_call: TRBV28; d_call: TRBD1; clone_size: few; cdr3_aa: CASTTPGTVNTEAFF; cdr3_nt: TGTGCCAGCACCACTCCGGGGACAGTGAACACTGAAGCTTTCTTT
j_call: TRBJ1-5; v_call: TRBV5-6; d_call: NA; clone_size: few; cdr3_aa: CASSLRDTGQPQHF; cdr3_nt: TGTGCCAGCAGCTTACGGGACACAGGGCAGCCCCAGCATTTT
j_call: TRBJ1-2; v_call: TRBV27; d_call: NA; clone_size: NA; cdr3_aa: CASSPGGANYGYTF; cdr3_nt: TGTGCCAGCAGCCCCGGAGGGGCTAACTATGGCTACACCTTC
j_call: TRBJ2-1; v_call: TRBV2; d_call: NA; clone_size: NA; cdr3_aa: CASSETRVDNEQFF; cdr3_nt: TGTGCCAGCAGTGAGACCAGGGTCGACAATGAGCAGTTCTTC
j_call: TRBJ2-5; v_call: TRBV20-1; d_call: TRBD1; clone_size: once; cdr3_aa: CSAPGQGTQYF; cdr3_nt: TGCAGTGCTCCGGGACAGGGGACCCAGTACTTC
j_call: TRBJ1-4; v_call: TRBV20-1; d_call: NA; clone_size: once; cdr3_aa: CSAQGGEKLFF; cdr3_nt: TGCAGTGCACAGGGTGGGGAAAAACTGTTTTTT
j_call: TRBJ1-2; v_call: TRBV28; d_call: NA; clone_size: NA; cdr3_aa: CASNIQYRANYGYTF; cdr3_nt: TGTGCCAGCAATATTCAATACAGGGCGAACTATGGCTACACCTTC
j_call: TRBJ2-1; v_call: TRBV30; d_call: NA; clone_size: NA; cdr3_aa: CAYTWEEWNEQFF; cdr3_nt: TGTGCCTATACCTGGGAGGAATGGAATGAGCAGTTCTTC
j_call: TRBJ1-4; v_call: TRBV11-2; d_call: TRBD1; clone_size: NA; cdr3_aa: CASSLLGDRGEKLFF; cdr3_nt: TGTGCCAGCAGCTTATTGGGGGACAGGGGAGAAAAACTGTTTTTT
j_call: TRBJ2-7; v_call: TRBV5-4; d_call: TRBD1; clone_size: NA; cdr3_aa: CASSADRVGEQYF; cdr3_nt: TGTGCCAGCAGCGCTGACAGGGTGGGCGAGCAGTACTTC
j_call: TRBJ2-7; v_call: TRBV11-2; d_call: TRBD1; clone_size: few; cdr3_aa: CASSLTTGGLGEQYF; cdr3_nt: TGTGCCAGCAGCTTGACGACAGGGGGGCTAGGCGAGCAGTACTTC
j_call: TRBJ1-4; v_call: TRBV29-1; d_call: TRBD1; clone_size: NA; cdr3_aa: CSVDGTGREKLFF; cdr3_nt: TGCAGCGTTGACGGGACAGGGCGCGAAAAACTGTTTTTT
j_call: TRBJ2-7; v_call: TRBV15; d_call: TRBD1; clone_size: NA; cdr3_aa: CATSRDRQGANEQYF; cdr3_nt: TGTGCCACCAGCAGAGATAGGCAGGGGGCCAACGAGCAGTACTTC
j_call: TRBJ2-7; v_call: TRBV7-9; d_call: TRBD2; clone_size: NA; cdr3_aa: CASSSDSGRALEQYF; cdr3_nt: TGTGCCAGCAGCTCAGATAGCGGGAGGGCCCTCGAGCAGTACTTC
j_call: TRBJ2-5; v_call: TRBV7-2; d_call: NA; clone_size: NA; cdr3_aa: CASSLLAPQETQYF; cdr3_nt: TGTGCCAGCAGCTTACTAGCCCCTCAAGAGACCCAGTACTTC
j_call: TRBJ2-1; v_call: TRBV7-2; d_call: NA; clone_size: once; cdr3_aa: CASSLKFPPGNEQFF; cdr3_nt: TGTGCCAGCAGCTTAAAGTTCCCCCCGGGCAATGAGCAGTTCTTC
j_call: TRBJ2-4; v_call: TRBV7-9; d_call: NA; clone_size: NA; cdr3_aa: CASSFENIQYF; cdr3_nt: TGTGCCAGCAGCTTCGAGAACATTCAGTACTTC
j_call: TRBJ2-1; v_call: TRBV7-2; d_call: TRBD2; clone_size: NA; cdr3_aa: CASSQSGSGYNEQFF; cdr3_nt: TGTGCCAGCAGCCAAAGCGGGAGTGGTTACAATGAGCAGTTCTTC
j_call: TRBJ2-4; v_call: TRBV19; d_call: TRBD2; clone_size: NA; cdr3_aa: CASSISGRRRTNIQYF; cdr3_nt: TGTGCCAGTAGTATAAGCGGGAGAAGGCGTACGAACATTCAGTACTTC
j_call: TRBJ2-6; v_call: TRBV11-2; d_call: TRBD1; clone_size: NA; cdr3_aa: CASSLLGQARSGANVLTF; cdr3_nt: TGTGCCAGCAGCCTCTTAGGACAGGCCCGCTCTGGGGCCAACGTCCTGACTTTC